Following are 29 T cell receptor beta chains from one sample sequenced in a study of blood T cell repertoires in COVID-19 (dated by TCRdb to the early 2020s). The library came from the immunoSEQ multiplex PCR assay. Not all clones reach the TCRdb copy of this immuneACCESS table, which keeps in-frame sequences only. Checked studies attribute under half of the gap to unresolved V genes and leave the rest unexplained. This sample has about 180,000 clones in its table, and around 86% of those were observed once. The leading ten clones occupy 7.5% to 10% of the sample. The sample was peripheral blood. The receptors stem from a man aged 50 to 60 with active or convalescent COVID-19.

The rearrangement joins TRBV28 to TRBJ1-3; 8 bases match TRBD1. There are 15 residues in the CDR3. V lost 5 bases to trimming and J lost 2 bases; unmatched junction nucleotides: 5. Germline-derived CDR1 and CDR2 are MDHEN and SYDVKM. CDR3 nucleotides: TGTGCCAGCAGTCCCACAGGGGGGGCTGGAAACACCATATATTTT. Amino acids: CASSPTGGAGNTIYF.

This CDR3 reads CASTPWGGYGYTF. CDR3 DNA: TGTGCCAGTACCCCTTGGGGGGGCTATGGCTACACCTTC. This chain links TRBV19 with TRBJ1-2, with D maybe TRBD1 (5 bases). Trimming removed 7 bases at V and 4 bases at J, with 13 bases between. The CDR3 spans 13 residues. Germline values: CDR1 LNHDA, CDR2 SQIVND (reference sequence).

The genes are TRBV2 and TRBJ1-5; tentatively, D is TRBD1 (5 bases). Trimming cost V 6 bases and J 6 bases, with 12 bases left between them. Germline assignment: CDR1 SNHLY and CDR2 FYNNEI. The CDR3 totals 13 residues. As DNA, the CDR3 is TGTGCCAGCAGGGTCGGGGGTTTTCAGCCCCAGCATTTT. Protein sequence: CASRVGGFQPQHF.

This chain uses TRBV12-5 with TRBJ1-1; D not resolved. CDR3 length: 12 amino acids. CDR1 and CDR2 (germline): LGHNT, FRNRAP. The germline V and J ends were trimmed by 5 bases and 1 base, with 5 bases remaining between them. Written as DNA, the CDR3 is TGTGCTAGTGGTCCACAGAACACTGAAGCTTTCTTT. This translates into CASGPQNTEAFF. The full variable domain, completed using reference TRBV12-5 and TRBJ1-1, is DARVTQTPRHKVTEMGQEVTMRCQPILGHNTVFWYRQTMMQGLELLAYFRNRAPLDDSGMPKDRFSAEMPDATLATLKIQPSEPRDSAVYFCASGPQNTEAFFGQGTRLTVV.

This sequence joins TRBV5-1 and TRBJ2-7; D may be TRBD1 (6 bases). The length of the CDR3 is 16 residues. Germline CDR1 and CDR2: SGHRS and YFSETQ. The V and J ends lost 0 bases and 2 bases respectively, with 15 bases between them. CDR3 in DNA: TGCGCCAGCAGCTTGGAACCTGCTGGGGGCGCCTACGAGCAGTACTTC. Its translation: CASSLEPAGGAYEQYF. Variable domain in full (rest from reference TRBV5-1 and TRBJ2-7): KAGVTQTPRYLIKTRGQQVTLSCSPISGHRSVSWYQQTPGQGLQFLFEYFSETQRNKGNFPGRFSGRQFSNSRSEMNVSTLELGDSALYLCASSLEPAGGAYEQYFGPGTRLTVT.

The chain combines TRBV6-5 with TRBJ2-1; D possibly corresponds to TRBD1 (5 bases). Germline loops: CDR1 MNHEY, CDR2 SVGAGI. V was cut by 0 bases and J by 10 bases, with 19 bases left in between. The CDR3 runs to 16 residues. The chain's CDR3 is CASSYSIGAGLREQFF. CDR3 nucleotides: TGTGCCAGCAGTTACTCGATCGGCGCAGGGTTACGGGAGCAGTTCTTC.

The chain uses TRBV19 and TRBJ2-1, with TRBD1 matching 10 bases. Trimming at V came to 3 bases and at J to 8 bases, leaving 13 bases not matched to a gene. There are 17 residues in the CDR3. Germline lookup yields CDR1 LNHDA and CDR2 SQIVND (reference sequence). CDR3 nucleotides: TGTGCCAGTAGTATGTTTGGGTTAGGGACAGGGGATGATGAGCAGTTCTTC. Protein product: CASSMFGLGTGDDEQFF.

V gene TRBV9 combines with J gene TRBJ1-3; D is ambiguous. CDR3 length: 15 residues. Germline V gene data show CDR1 as SGDLS and CDR2 as YYNGEE. Trimming cost V 3 bases and J 5 bases, with 15 bases left between them. CDR3: CASSAYSQDRNTIYF. In DNA form, the CDR3 reads TGTGCCAGCAGCGCGTATTCGCAGGATAGAAACACCATATATTTT.

The V gene is TRBV2, the J gene TRBJ2-2; D possibly corresponds to TRBD2 (6 bases). V lost 1 base and J 4 bases, leaving 7 bases between the germline ends. Germline V lookup: CDR1 SNHLY, CDR2 FYNNEI. The CDR3 totals 14 residues. DNA for the CDR3: TGTGCCAGCAGTGAAGTGGGAGGCACCGGGGAGCTGTTTTTT. This codes for CASSEVGGTGELFF.

This clone was counted once. V gene TRBV6-6 combines with J gene TRBJ2-7, with TRBD1 matching over 7 bases. Germline V gives CDR1 MNHNY, CDR2 SVGAGI (reference sequence). V lost 2 bases, J lost 2 bases, and 3 bases stayed unmatched. There are 14 residues in the CDR3. CDR3 DNA: TGTGCCAGCAGTTACACAGGACAGGCCTACGAGCAGTACTTC. Translating it yields CASSYTGQAYEQYF.

J is TRBJ2-7 and V is TRBV7-6; D is unclear. V shed 5 bases and J shed 4 bases, with 6 bases lying between them. Per the germline V gene, CDR1 is SGHVS and CDR2 is FNYEAQ. The length of the CDR3 is 11 residues. CDR3 DNA sequence: TGTGCCAGCAGCCGCGGATACGAGCAGTACTTC. Residues: CASSRGYEQYF.

In this sample, this clone turned up once. This CDR3 is CASSPEQGGMDEQFF. CDR3 coding DNA: TGTGCCAGCAGCCCGGAACAGGGGGGTATGGATGAGCAGTTCTTC. V and J are TRBV7-6 and TRBJ2-1; 8 nucleotides agree with TRBD1. V shed 5 bases, J shed 8 bases, and the junction held 11 bases outside the gene matches. Germline values: CDR1 SGHVS, CDR2 FNYEAQ. The CDR3 contains 15 residues.

The count of this clone is one. The rearrangement links TRBV28 to TRBJ1-5; unclear D gene. The CDR3 is 13 residues long. V was pared by 1 base and J by 4 bases, with 5 bases between. Per the germline V gene, CDR1 is MDHEN and CDR2 is SYDVKM. In DNA, the CDR3 is TGTGCCAGCAGTTTATCCCCGAATCAGCCCCAGCATTTT. It codes for CASSLSPNQPQHF.

The rearrangement links TRBV5-4 to TRBJ1-2, with 9 nucleotides matching TRBD1. This CDR3 spans 13 amino acids. Trimming cost V 4 bases and J 6 bases; bases outside gene matches: 4. Germline V CDR1 and CDR2: SGHNT, YYREEE (reference sequence). This chain's CDR3 is CASSGTGLHGYTF. For the CDR3, the DNA is TGTGCCAGCAGCGGGACAGGGTTGCATGGCTACACCTTC.

The chain joins TRBV19 to TRBJ1-5; 11 nucleotides agree with TRBD1. The CDR3 sequence is 16 residues long. With 5 bases clipped from V and 5 bases from J, the junction kept 8 bases outside the gene matches. Germline V gene lookup returns CDR1 LNHDA and CDR2 SQIVND (reference sequence). CDR3 sequence reads: CASSGLDRGLDQPQHF. The CDR3 nucleotides are TGTGCCAGTAGTGGACTGGACAGGGGGCTTGATCAGCCCCAGCATTTT. Combining the CDR3 with reference TRBV19 and TRBJ1-5 gives the whole variable domain DGGITQSPKYLFRKEGQNVTLSCEQNLNHDAMYWYRQDPGQGLRLIYYSQIVNDFQKGDIAEGYSVSREKKESFPLTVTSAQKNPTAFYLCASSGLDRGLDQPQHFGDGTRLSIL.

The V gene is TRBV19, the J gene TRBJ1-2, with D tentatively TRBD1 (5 bases). This CDR3 spans 13 amino acids. V lost 3 bases to trimming and J lost 8 bases, with 13 bases between them. The germline V gene has CDR1 LNHDA and CDR2 SQIVND (reference sequence). CDR3 in amino acids: CASSISGAQGYTF. In nucleotides, the CDR3 is TGTGCCAGTAGTATCAGCGGGGCGCAGGGCTACACCTTC.

The V gene is TRBV2, the J gene TRBJ1-5; tentatively, D is TRBD1 (6 bases). CDR1 and CDR2 (germline): SNHLY, FYNNEI. The CDR3 is made up of 15 amino acids. With 2 bases removed from V and 7 bases from J, the gap between germline ends came to 15 bases. The CDR3 is CASSETQTGGQPQHF. The CDR3 nucleotides are TGTGCCAGCAGTGAAACCCAGACAGGTGGACAGCCCCAGCATTTT.

The chain links TRBV28 to TRBJ2-1; TRBD1 aligns across 7 bases. Per germline, CDR1 MDHEN and CDR2 SYDVKM. The ends lost 7 bases at V and 3 bases at J; junction bases unmatched: 6. The CDR3 consists of 14 residues. The CDR3 DNA reads as TGTGCCAGCACCCCTGGGGACAGCTACAATGAGCAGTTCTTC. Protein sequence: CASTPGDSYNEQFF. The whole variable domain, filled in from reference TRBV28 and TRBJ2-1, reads DVKVTQSSRYLVKRTGEKVFLECVQDMDHENMFWYRQDPGLGLRLIYFSYDVKMKEKGDIPEGYSVSREKKERFSLILESASTNQTSMYLCASTPGDSYNEQFFGPGTRLTVL.

The chain combines TRBV2 with TRBJ1-6; 9 bases agree with TRBD1. CDR1 is SNHLY, CDR2 FYNNEI, per germline. V lost 5 bases and J lost 7; bases outside the gene matches: 6. The CDR3 spans 15 residues. CDR3 nucleotides: TGTGCCAGCAGTCCTCGGACAGGGGAGAATTCACCCCTCCACTTT. Translating it yields CASSPRTGENSPLHF.

This clone was detected only once. The CDR3 spells CATSNIGRTGAGNTIYF. The CDR3 coding sequence is TGTGCCACCAGCAACATAGGCAGAACAGGGGCTGGAAACACCATATATTTT. The J gene is TRBJ1-3, the V gene TRBV15; 7 bases agree with TRBD1. The V gene end was trimmed by 4 bases and the J gene end by 2 bases; junction bases not matched to a gene: 11. Germline CDR1 LNHNV, CDR2 YYDKDF (reference sequence). This CDR3 contains 17 residues.

This chain joins TRBV6-6 and TRBJ1-1; D is unresolved. Trimming removed 0 bases from V and 0 bases from J, with 8 bases in between. CDR1 and CDR2 from the germline V gene are MNHNY and SVGAGI (reference sequence). The CDR3 contains 15 residues. CDR3 bases: TGTGCCAGCAGTTACTCTGAGGTTTTGAACACTGAAGCTTTCTTT. Its protein product is CASSYSEVLNTEAFF.

The chain combines TRBV4-3 with TRBJ2-7; D unresolved. V was cut by 3 bases and J by 5 bases, with 11 bases left in between. Germline CDR1 LGHNA, CDR2 YSLEER. The CDR3 is made up of 13 amino acids. The CDR3 DNA follows: TGCGCCAGCAGCCAGGAGACGGTACACGAGCAGTACTTC. Protein sequence: CASSQETVHEQYF.

V gene TRBV9 combines with J gene TRBJ2-6; no clear D gene. The CDR3 sequence is 14 residues long. Trimming pared 4 bases from V and 2 bases from J, leaving 7 bases between. From germline, CDR1 is SGDLS and CDR2 YYNGEE. DNA of the CDR3: TGTGCCAGCAGCCTTCCTGCTGGGGCCAACGTCCTGACTTTC. Protein sequence: CASSLPAGANVLTF.

The chain carries TRBV7-9 and TRBJ1-1; TRBD1 might be the D (6 bases). Per germline, CDR1 SEHNR and CDR2 FQNEAQ (reference sequence). There are 15 residues in the CDR3. V lost 3 bases, J lost 0 bases, and 11 bases lay in between. Here the CDR3 reads CASSFGGYMNTEAFF. CDR3 bases: TGTGCCAGCAGCTTTGGGGGCTACATGAACACTGAAGCTTTCTTT.

This clone was seen once. In DNA form, the CDR3 reads TGTGCCAGCAGCCAGGGGGCGGCATCCTACGAGCAGTACTTC. It is translated as CASSQGAASYEQYF. The genes are TRBV11-2 and TRBJ2-7, with TRBD1 matching over 8 bases. This CDR3 has 14 residues. V shed 5 bases, J shed 1 base, and the junction held 4 bases outside the gene matches. Germline V lookup: CDR1 SGHAT, CDR2 FQNNGV.

This chain links TRBV5-6 with TRBJ1-6; 7 bases agree with TRBD1. This CDR3 region has 14 residues. J lost 13 bases, V lost 6 bases, and 13 bases had no gene match. Germline CDR1 is SGHDT and CDR2 is YYEEEE. Here the CDR3 reads CASTSRDRRAPLHF. The CDR3 nucleotides are TGTGCCAGCACCTCCCGGGACAGAAGGGCGCCCCTCCACTTT.

The CDR3 DNA reads as TGTGCCAGCAGCTCAACAGGGGGCGCATTAGTCGAGCAGTACTTC. Translation gives CASSSTGGALVEQYF. The rearrangement uses TRBV7-2 and TRBJ2-7; 9 nucleotides match TRBD1. The V segment lost 4 bases and the J segment 6 bases; nucleotides outside the gene matches: 10. The CDR3 has 15 residues. Looked up from germline, CDR1 is SGHTA and CDR2 is FQGNSA.

This clone was recorded only once. The chain combines TRBV7-9 with TRBJ2-1; D gene uncertain. Per the germline V gene, CDR1 is SEHNR and CDR2 is FQNEAQ (reference sequence). This CDR3 comprises 14 residues. The V end was cut by 1 base, the J end by 0 bases, with 4 bases between. CDR3 in amino acids: CASSLGSSYNEQFF. The CDR3 bases are TGTGCCAGCAGCTTAGGGAGCTCCTACAATGAGCAGTTCTTC.

V usage is TRBV18 and J usage is TRBJ2-7, with TRBD1 matching 11 bases. The germline gives CDR1 KGHSH, CDR2 LQKENI. The CDR3 totals 15 residues. V gave up 3 bases and J gave up 4 bases; unmatched junction bases: 5. DNA of the CDR3: TGTGCCAGCTCACCGGGACAGGGGGGACTTTACGAGCAGTACTTC. Translation gives CASSPGQGGLYEQYF. The full variable domain, with the rest looked up from reference TRBV18 and TRBJ2-7, is NAGVMQNPRHLVRRRGQEARLRCSPMKGHSHVYWYRQLPEEGLKFMVYLQKENIIDESGMPKERFSAEFPKEGPSILRIQQVVRGDSAAYFCASSPGQGGLYEQYFGPGTRLTVT.